This T cell receptor (beta chain) was identified in a study of blood T cell repertoires in COVID-19. At the level of the study: The origin of the acute and convalescent COVID-19 samples was the United States, Italy and Spain.

TCRdb's copy holds only in-frame clones and misses some; the assay was immunoSEQ multiplex PCR. The repertoire includes about 120,000 clones, 90% of them detected once, and more than 3% sits in the top ten. Germline values: CDR1 SGHAT, CDR2 FQNNGV. This CDR3 spans 15 amino acids. J was trimmed by 5 bases and V by 0 bases; bases with no gene match: 4. The sequence derives from a woman aged 60 to 75 with COVID-19, enrolled during active disease. J is TRBJ2-5 and V is TRBV11-2; 9 positions match TRBD2. The sample comprised peripheral blood. The CDR3 nucleotides read TGTGCCAGCAGCTTAGATCCTAGCGGGACGGAGACCCAGTACTTC. Translating it yields CASSLDPSGTETQYF.